The source of this T cell receptor beta chain is a study of long-term antiretroviral therapy in people with HIV (dated by TCRdb to between 2020 and 2023). For the study in its entirety: The earliest samples were collected approximately a decade before the 2015 WHO recommendation for immediate ART, a period when ART was typically delayed until CD4 counts fell. This retrospective serial study examined whether starting ART and sustained HIV suppression were associated with changes in the composition and diversity of the TRB repertoire in peripheral blood. About 35% of the 30 participants with HIV were female. The cohort contributed roughly 190 cryopreserved PBMC samples from about 30 adults with confirmed HIV infection, collected serially over a mean of approximately six years (range 1-12). No cross-contamination during QIAcube processing was shown when test extractions of a monoclonal T-cell line were performed alongside fewer than 35 polyclonal samples. Broad study findings and their caveats: Expanded TRB clones identified before ART initiation dominated the repertoire at all time points, although this dominance fluctuated and declined in many PLHIV after ART. Unsorted PBMC were profiled instead of sorted CD4+ and CD8+ T cells because pre-ART samples had limited cell numbers. Narrower CDR3 length ranges were observed in HIV repertoires than in controls, and an antigen-experienced repertoire with only a slight naive shift after ART was suggested by the network structure. No data were available on ART adherence, viral resistance or therapy changes, limiting inferences about post-ART repertoire changes. Since PBMC availability was limited, sequencing covered only the TCR beta chain, with no alpha chain pairing. ART initiation was associated with a significant increase in TRB diversity, but diversity stayed significantly below transplant donor controls even after long-term ART. The samples span the years 2004 to 2017, and the ART regimens used at that time may not be as effective as current regimens.

Remarks on this clone: Which antigen it targets is not known. No base-level quality is on record; no much larger clone is a single base apart.

Sequencing of the TRB variable region was done with the immunoSEQ hsTCRB v3.0 assay at survey level resolution. TRB sequencing targeted a depth of roughly 40,000-55,000 T-cell genomes per sample. Pooled TRB libraries were sequenced on an Illumina MiSeq with a v3 150-cycle kit. Regarding the original processing steps: Analysis of repertoires was carried out in R inside a reproducible Nextflow workflow spanning QC, data transformation and analysis. LymphoSeq2, an R package for exploring AIRR-Seq data, was used to implement custom analyses. Several samples that yielded fewer than 5000 total TRB sequences were excluded, so that around 190 HIV repertoires were analyzed. Among the 170 to 200 retained HIV repertoires, about 57 were collected before ART initiation and 129 were collected after ART initiation. Repertoires were downsampled to 5000 TRB nucleotide sequences, with summary statistics averaged over 100 downsampling iterations. Only TRB sequences with CDR3 regions of at least seven amino acids were retained for analysis. A Shannon entropy-derived clonality score and the Gini coefficient were used to measure diversity. In repertoire networks, the top 5000 CDR3 amino acid sequences were linked whenever an edit distance of one separated two sequences. GLIPH2 predicted antigen specificity groups and MHC restriction for TRB CDR3 amino acid sequences. To flag known CMV, EBV, HIV or tissue antigen associations, CDR3 amino acid sequences were matched against VDJdb and McPAS-TCR. Pre-ART, post-ART and control groups were compared with Wilcoxon signed-rank tests and Holm-Bonferroni correction. Drawn from immuneACCESS, this table holds only the in-frame rearrangements with V and J called that TCRdb kept. Clones are partly lost; checked studies trace under half to an unresolved V gene and leave the rest unexplained. The D gene and trimming were derived from the DNA, and the V and J assignments and clone size from that table. A total of some 40,000 clones appear in this sample, about 95% of them only once. Of the sample, 2.2% is held by the ten largest clones.

The CDR3 runs 14 amino acids, cysteine and phenylalanine included. The entry retains the CDR3 DNA only, 42 bases that are in frame from base 1. The trim is 4 bases for V and 7 bases for J, with a gap of 14 bases between the germline ends. CDR1 is given as MNHEY and CDR2 as SVGAGI, both from the germline V gene. Inclusion was restricted to participants for whom at least one PBMC sample before ART initiation and at least two post-ART samples were available. All participants with HIV were treated in the United States of America. Cryopreserved samples of about 0.9-11 million PBMC were thawed and washed before DNA extraction. At the time of the earliest PBMC sample, participants with HIV were aged between about 23 and 54 years. PBMC samples from each participant spanned 1-4 timepoints before ART initiation and 2-8 timepoints after ART initiation, with a median of 7 samples. Serial HIV viral load, CD4+ T-cell count, ART history and demographic data were obtained for every participant. Genomic DNA was extracted from unsorted PBMC with a Qiagen kit on a QIAcube, with processing performed in batches of 12 samples.

The chain couples TRBV6-5 to TRBJ1-5; TRBD1 is a weak D gene call, 5 bases matching. This clonotype was sampled from a man aged 25-45 years with HIV. The material was unsorted PBMCs, obtained about 9 years after starting antiretroviral therapy. The DNA sequence is given as TGTGCCAGCAGTTCCCAGGGTCAGGGACAGCCCCAGCATTTT. Its product reads: CASSSQGQGQPQHF.